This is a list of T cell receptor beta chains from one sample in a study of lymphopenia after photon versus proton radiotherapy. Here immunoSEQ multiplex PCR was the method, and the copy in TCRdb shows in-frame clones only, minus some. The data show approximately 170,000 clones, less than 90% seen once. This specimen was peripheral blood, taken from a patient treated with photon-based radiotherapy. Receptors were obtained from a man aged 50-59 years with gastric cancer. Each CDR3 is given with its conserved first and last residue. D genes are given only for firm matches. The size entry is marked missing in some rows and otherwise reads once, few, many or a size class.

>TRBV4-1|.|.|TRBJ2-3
TGCGCCAGCAGCCAAGTTGGGTTGGCCACAGATACGCAGTATTTT
CASSQVGLATDTQYF
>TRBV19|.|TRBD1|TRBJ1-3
TGTGCCAGTAGTCCTGGGACAGGGCGCGGAAACACCATATATTTT
CASSPGTGRGNTIYF
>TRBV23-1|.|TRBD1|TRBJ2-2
TGCGCCAGCAGTCAATCGCGGACAGGGGGTGTATCGCACACCGGGGAGCTGTTTTTT
CASSQSRTGGVSHTGELFF
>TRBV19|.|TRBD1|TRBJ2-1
TGTGCCAGTACCCGGACAGGCTCCTACAATGAGCAGTTCTTC
CASTRTGSYNEQFF
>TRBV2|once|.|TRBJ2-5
TGTGCCAGCACGTGGGGGCTGGAAGAGACCCAGTACTTC
CASTWGLEETQYF
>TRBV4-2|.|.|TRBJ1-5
TGTGCCAGCAGCCGGGACCTCTCGGGCAATCAGCCCCAGCATTTT
CASSRDLSGNQPQHF
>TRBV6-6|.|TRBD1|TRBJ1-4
TGTGCCAGCAGTCCACCAGGGACAGGGGGCGGTGAAAAACTGTTTTTT
CASSPPGTGGGEKLFF
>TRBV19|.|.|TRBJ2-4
TGTGCCAGTATTAACCTCGGACGGGAAAACATTCAGTACTTC
CASINLGRENIQYF
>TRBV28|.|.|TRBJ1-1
TGTGCCAGCACTCCCGGTCAGGGAGGGACTGAAGCTTTCTTT
CASTPGQGGTEAFF
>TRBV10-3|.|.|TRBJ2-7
TGTGCCATCAGTTTCGGACTTAGCTCCTACGAGCAGTACTTC
CAISFGLSSYEQYF
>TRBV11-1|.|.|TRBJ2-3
TGTGCCAGCAGCTTAGTTGCTAGCGGCACAGATACGCAGTATTTT
CASSLVASGTDTQYF
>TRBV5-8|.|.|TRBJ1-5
TGTGCCAGCAGCTTGGAAACAGAATCAGGACCCCAGCATTTT
CASSLETESGPQHF
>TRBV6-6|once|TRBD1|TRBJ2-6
TGTGCCAGCAGTCGAGACAGGGATGGGGCCAACGTCCTGACTTTC
CASSRDRDGANVLTF
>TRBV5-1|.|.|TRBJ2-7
TGCGCCAGCAGCCAAGGGACGGTTACCTACGAGCAGTACTTC
CASSQGTVTYEQYF
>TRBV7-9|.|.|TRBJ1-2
TGTGCCAGCAGCCTCGGACAGCATTATGGCTACACCTTC
CASSLGQHYGYTF
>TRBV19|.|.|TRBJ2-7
TGTGCCAGTAGTATAGCCCTAACAGGGACCTACGAGCAGTACTTC
CASSIALTGTYEQYF
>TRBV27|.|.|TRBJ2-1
TGTGCCAGCAGTTTCCGCGTCCAACGGGATGGTGAGCAGTTCTTC
CASSFRVQRDGEQFF
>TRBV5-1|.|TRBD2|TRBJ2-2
TGCGCCAGCAGCTTCTTATCGGCTAGCGGGAACGCCGGGGAGCTGTTTTTT
CASSFLSASGNAGELFF
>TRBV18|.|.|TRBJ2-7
TGTGCCAGCTCACCAGGGGGGGCCCGCTCCTACGAGCAGTACTTC
CASSPGGARSYEQYF
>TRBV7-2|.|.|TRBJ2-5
TGTGCCAGCAGCCGCCGGGATACGGAGGGCGAGACCCAGTACTTC
CASSRRDTEGETQYF
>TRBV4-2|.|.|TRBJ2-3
TGTGCCAGCAGCCAAGAGCCGGGAGCAACAGATACGCAGTATTTT
CASSQEPGATDTQYF
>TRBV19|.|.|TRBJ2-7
TGTGCCAGTAGTGCCGGGTTCTACGAGCAGTACTTC
CASSAGFYEQYF
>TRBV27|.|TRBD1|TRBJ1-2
TGTGCCAGCAGTTCGGACAGGGTCTATGGCTACACCTTC
CASSSDRVYGYTF
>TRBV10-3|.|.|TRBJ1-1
TGTGCCATCAGTGAGGTCGGGGGCAACACTGAAGCTTTCTTT
CAISEVGGNTEAFF
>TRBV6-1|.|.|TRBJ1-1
TGTGCCAGCAGTGAAGCGCAGTCGTGGGGGAACACTGAAGCTTTCTTT
CASSEAQSWGNTEAFF
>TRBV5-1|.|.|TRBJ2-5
TGCGCCAGCAGCTTGACAACAGGGAAAGAGACCCAGTACTTC
CASSLTTGKETQYF
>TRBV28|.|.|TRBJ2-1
TGTGCCAGCAGTTCGACGATATCTGAGCAGTTCTTC
CASSSTISEQFF
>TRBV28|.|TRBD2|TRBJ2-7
TGTGCCAGCAGTTCGGCTAGCGGGAGCTACGAGCAGTACTTC
CASSSASGSYEQYF